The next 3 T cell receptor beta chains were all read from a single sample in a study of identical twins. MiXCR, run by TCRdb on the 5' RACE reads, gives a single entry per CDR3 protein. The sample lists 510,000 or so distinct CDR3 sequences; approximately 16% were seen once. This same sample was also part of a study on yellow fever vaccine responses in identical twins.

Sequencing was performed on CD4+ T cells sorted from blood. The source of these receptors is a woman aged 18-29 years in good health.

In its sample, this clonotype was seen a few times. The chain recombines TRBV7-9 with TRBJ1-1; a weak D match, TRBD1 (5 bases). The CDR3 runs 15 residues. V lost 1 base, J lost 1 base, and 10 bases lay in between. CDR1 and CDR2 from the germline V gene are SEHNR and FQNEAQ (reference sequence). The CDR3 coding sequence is TGTGCCAGCAGCTTAGAATCAGGGTGGAACACTGAAGCTTTCTTT. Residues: CASSLESGWNTEAFF.

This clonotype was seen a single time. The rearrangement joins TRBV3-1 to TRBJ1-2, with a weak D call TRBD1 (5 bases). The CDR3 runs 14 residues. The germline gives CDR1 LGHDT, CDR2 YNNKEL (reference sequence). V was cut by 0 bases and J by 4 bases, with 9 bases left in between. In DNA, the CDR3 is TGTGCCAGCAGCCAAGAGTACAGGAGCTATGGCTACACCTTC. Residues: CASSQEYRSYGYTF.

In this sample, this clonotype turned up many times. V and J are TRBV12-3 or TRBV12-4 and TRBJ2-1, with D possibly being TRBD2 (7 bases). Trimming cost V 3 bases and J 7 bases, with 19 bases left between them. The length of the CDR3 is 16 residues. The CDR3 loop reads CASSFGGGGELNEQFF. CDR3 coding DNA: TGTGCCAGCAGTTTCGGCGGAGGGGGGGAATTAAATGAGCAGTTCTTC.